Sequencing of this TCR beta chain was carried out in a study of PD-1 blockade in classical Hodgkin lymphoma. This table comes from immunoSEQ multiplex PCR, and its TCRdb copy is limited to in-frame clones, with some not included. This sample yields fewer than 5,500 clones, of which 80% to 90% are seen a single time; 20% to 25% belongs to the top ten. Study-level findings and limits: As was reported, newly diagnosed patients showed lower baseline TCR diversity than healthy donors did. The drivers behind the repertoire differences, possibly disease activity or prior therapy, remain undefined.

Trimming removed 2 bases from V and 3 bases from J; junction bases left unmatched: 5. CDR1 is MNHEY and CDR2 is SMNVEV in the germline V gene (reference sequence). The CDR3 totals 16 residues. Of note for this clone: The target antigen is unknown.

Time point here: newly diagnosed, previously untreated cHL patient sample. PBMCs, once thawed, yielded CD8+ T cells isolated by magnetic negative selection. Comparison came from newly diagnosed, untreated classical Hodgkin lymphoma PBMCs. The gene calls are TRBV27 and TRBJ2-1; 9 nucleotides align to TRBD2. This sequence originates from a human donor with classical Hodgkin lymphoma. Sequences were obtained from CD8+ T cells from blood. The CDR3 loop is CASSLGGSGGYNEQFF. CDR3 DNA sequence: TGTGCCAGCAGTTTAGGCGGTAGCGGGGGCTACAATGAGCAGTTCTTC.